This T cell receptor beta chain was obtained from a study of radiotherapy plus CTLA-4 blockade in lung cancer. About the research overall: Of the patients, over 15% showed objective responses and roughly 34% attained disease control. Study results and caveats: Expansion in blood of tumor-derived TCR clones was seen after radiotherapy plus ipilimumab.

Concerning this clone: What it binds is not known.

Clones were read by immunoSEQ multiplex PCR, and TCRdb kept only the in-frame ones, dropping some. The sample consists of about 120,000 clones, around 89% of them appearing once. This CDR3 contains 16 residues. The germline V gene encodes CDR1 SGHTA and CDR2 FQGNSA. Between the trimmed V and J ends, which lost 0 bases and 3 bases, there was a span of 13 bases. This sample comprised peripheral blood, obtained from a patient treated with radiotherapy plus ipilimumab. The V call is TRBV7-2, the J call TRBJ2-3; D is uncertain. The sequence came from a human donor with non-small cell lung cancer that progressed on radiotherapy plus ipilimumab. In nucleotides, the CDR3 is TGTGCCAGCAGCTTAGCGGGCACAGTTGGTACAGATACGCAGTATTTT. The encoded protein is CASSLAGTVGTDTQYF.